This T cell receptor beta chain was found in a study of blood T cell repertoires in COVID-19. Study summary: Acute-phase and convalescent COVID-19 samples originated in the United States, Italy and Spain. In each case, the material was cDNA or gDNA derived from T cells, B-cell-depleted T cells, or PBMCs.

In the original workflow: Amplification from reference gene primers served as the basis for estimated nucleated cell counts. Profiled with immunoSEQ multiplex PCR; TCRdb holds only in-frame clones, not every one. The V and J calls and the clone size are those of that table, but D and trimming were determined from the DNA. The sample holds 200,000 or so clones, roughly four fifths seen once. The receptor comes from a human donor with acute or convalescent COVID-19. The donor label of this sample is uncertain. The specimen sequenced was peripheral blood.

The CDR3 region has the DNA TGTGCCAGCAGCTTGGACGCTCAGGGGACCCAGTACTTC. It yields the protein CASSLDAQGTQYF. V and J are TRBV7-2 and TRBJ2-5; weak D call: TRBD1 (5 bases). The CDR3 sequence is 13 residues long. Trimming pared 3 bases from V and 7 bases from J, leaving 12 bases between. Germline V gene lookup returns CDR1 SGHTA and CDR2 FQGNSA. The full variable domain, with the rest looked up from reference TRBV7-2 and TRBJ2-5, is GAGVSQSPSNKVTEKGKDVELRCDPISGHTALYWYRQSLGQGLEFLIYFQGNSAPDKSGLPSDRFSAERTGGSVSTLTIQRTQQEDSAVYLCASSLDAQGTQYFGPGTRLLVL.